This T cell receptor beta chain was documented in a study of shared clonotypes between healthy human individuals (dated by TCRdb to 2018 to 2020). A note on the overall study: The cohort included a few men and a couple of women between 18 and 49 years of age. Per donor, three plates each were used for CD4 naive and CD4 memory, two for CD8 naive, and one for CD8 memory. Per donor, leukapheresis produced somewhere between about 0.94 and 9 billion PBMCs. To increase sequencing depth and limit assay-specific biases, different laboratories used diverse techniques to prepare libraries and sequence TCR repertoires. To estimate repertoire size and how much clonotypes are shared between individuals, the study performed deep sequencing of blood TCR repertoires from a few healthy adults.

The donors were healthy, HIV-negative adults with no recently reported acute infections or vaccinations. All donors were Caucasian adults living in Nashville, Tennessee, USA. CD4+ T cells were enriched through magnetic negative selection, after which naive cells were positively selected on CD45RA and the remaining negative fraction served as the memory subset. Blood was obtained by leukapheresis, after which PBMCs were separated by Ficoll-Histopaque density gradient centrifugation and cryopreserved in liquid nitrogen vapor phase. Analytical flow cytometry was used to check the purity and quantity of each magnetically sorted T cell population. From each sorted fraction, genomic DNA was isolated and quantified by UV absorbance on a Nanodrop 2000c. Comment on this clone: This clone's antigen is unknown. There are no base qualities to consult, and no much larger clone falls within one base.

Using the deep immunoSEQ assay, multiplex PCR amplified TCR CDR3 regions from genomic DNA. Extracted genomic DNA from each cell subset was spread evenly across all wells of several immunoSEQ 96-well plates, with each plate serving as a replicate. Each replicate PCR for sorted subsets received 150 to 250 ng genomic DNA, equal to 30,000 or so T cell genomes. Purified libraries were measured with a Qubit 3.0 fluorometer, size-checked on a Bioanalyzer 2100, and measured again with the KAPA Library Quantification kit. Every immunoSEQ 96-well plate was sequenced on a dedicated single-read 150-cycle Illumina NextSeq 550 flow cell. Regarding the original processing steps: Because the immunoSEQ output included only junctional sequences and no quality scores, the filtering could not be the same as the filtering used for full-length reads. To assign V/J genes and CDR3, sequences were annotated using PyIR, a Python wrapper for IgBLAST v1.9, with IMGT germline references. Reads were filtered out if the reads had weak V/J assignments (E-value above 1e-6), no CDR3, stop codons, out-of-frame junctions, or ambiguous translated residues. V3J clonotypes were defined as sequences sharing the same inferred V gene, J gene, and CDR3 amino acid sequence. To compute the percentage overlap between repertoires, the number of shared unique clonotypes was divided by the size of the smaller repertoire. Three approaches were used to assess repertoire richness: RTK rarefaction, the Chao1 estimator, and Recon v2.1 estimates of unobserved clonotypes. Generation probabilities were computed with OLGA for all TCRbeta clonotypes obtained by the gDNA method from a handful of donors. In its TCRdb copy, this immuneACCESS table keeps in-frame sequences only and misses some clones. Where compared with another copy, unresolved V genes explain less than half of these, and the others have no known cause. The V and J calls and clone size come from that table; D and trimming were worked out from the DNA. This sample has a few million clones in its table, and around nine tenths of those were observed once. The ten top clones hold around 0.14% of the sample.

Summary of the overall study and its limitations: Across four donors, approximately 4.6% of naive CD4, around 3.5% of naive CD8, around 2.1% of memory CD4, and approximately 0.42% of memory CD8 clonotypes were shared. Naive subsets generally had larger estimated clonotype richness than memory subsets. Even with the large sequencing depth, rarefaction of the sorted-subset datasets indicated that sequencing was incomplete. Higher generation probabilities were observed for clonotypes shared by all four sorted-subset donors than for non-shared clonotypes. Sampling was restricted to blood, and TCR repertoires in tissues likely differ from the TCR repertoires found in blood. The small number of donors limited the genetic and exposure-history diversity represented. Based on pairwise subsampling, the degree of clonotype sharing among donors was expected to be affected by sequencing depth.

The CDR3 numbers 13 residues from cysteine through phenylalanine. The retained sequence is limited to the CDR3, 39 bases, with the frame set at the first base. V lost 10 bases and J lost 5 bases; the stretch between them is 17 bases long. From a lookup of the germline V gene, CDR1 and CDR2 are SNHLY and FYNNEI. The chain employs TRBV2 and TRBJ2-5; the D gene is not confidently resolved. Sequenced sample: naive CD4+ T cells sorted from blood. This specimen's cell subset or site label, per the study, means: CD45RA+ positively selected. The clonotype comes from a man aged 18 to 29 in good health. In nucleotides, the sequence is TGTGCCACTTCTTCAGTGGTAGGGGAGACCCAGTACTTC. This codes for CATSSVVGETQYF.